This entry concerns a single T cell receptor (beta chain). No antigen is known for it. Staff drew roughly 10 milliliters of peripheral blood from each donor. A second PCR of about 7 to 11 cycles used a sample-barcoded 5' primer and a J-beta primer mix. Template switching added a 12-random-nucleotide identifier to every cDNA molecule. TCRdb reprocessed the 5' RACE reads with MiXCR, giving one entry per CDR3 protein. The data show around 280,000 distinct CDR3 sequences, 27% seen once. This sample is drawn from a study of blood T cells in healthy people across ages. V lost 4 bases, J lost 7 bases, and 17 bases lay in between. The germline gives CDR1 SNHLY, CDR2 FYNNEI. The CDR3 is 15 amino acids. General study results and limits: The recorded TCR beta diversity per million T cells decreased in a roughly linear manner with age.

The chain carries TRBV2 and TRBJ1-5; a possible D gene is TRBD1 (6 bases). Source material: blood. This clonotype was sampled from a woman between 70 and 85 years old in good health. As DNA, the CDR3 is TGTGCCAGCAGTGGGTTGGAGGGGGGTGGGCAGCCCCAGCATTTT. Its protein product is CASSGLEGGGQPQHF.